Given below is one T cell receptor beta chain in context. This sample is part of a study of blood T cell repertoires in COVID-19. Methods used by the authors: Reference gene primer amplification in the assay estimated nucleated cell counts. Sequencing used immunoSEQ multiplex PCR; TCRdb keeps in-frame clones, though not all of them. V and J calls and clone size are copied from that table; D and trimming were computed from the DNA. The top ten clones hold less than 50% of a sample with roughly 30,000 clones, 76% of them seen once. The clonotype originates from a man in his 70s with acute or convalescent COVID-19. The specimen was peripheral blood.

The CDR3 DNA reads as TGTGCCAGCAGCCTCCGGGACAGGGGGATCGGCGGGGAGCTGTTTTTT. Protein sequence: CASSLRDRGIGGELFF. The chain couples TRBV27 to TRBJ2-2, with 11 bases that match TRBD1. The junction had 10 bases not matched to a gene; V was cut back by 6 bases and J by 7 bases. Germline CDR1 and CDR2: MNHEY and SMNVEV (reference sequence). This CDR3 comprises 16 residues.